The source of this T cell receptor beta chain is a study of CD8 T cells in ankylosing spondylitis. Points from the study as a whole: What appeared characteristic of ankylosing spondylitis blood was a TCR beta motif of 7 or 8 highly homologous variants. The authors reported significant enrichment of disease-linked clones in matched ankylosing spondylitis synovial fluid.

A few counts support this clonotype. Antigen: not known. TCRdb processed the 5' RACE reads anew with MiXCR; each CDR3 protein has one entry. The sample has hundreds of thousands of distinct CDR3 sequences, 30% to 40% seen once; the top ten hold about 4.2%. The V segment lost 4 bases and the J segment 6 bases; nucleotides outside the gene matches: 11. The CDR3 is 15 amino acids. Germline V gives CDR1 MNHEY, CDR2 SVGAGI. The TCR originated in a male donor with ankylosing spondylitis or in good health (not recorded which). Sequencing input: blood, either unsorted or a sorted T cell fraction (not recorded which). The chain employs TRBV6-5 and TRBJ1-2, with 7 bases lining up with TRBD1. CDR3 protein: CASSLLGQDNNGYTF. DNA for the CDR3: TGTGCCAGCAGTTTACTTGGACAGGATAATAATGGCTACACCTTC.